The T cell receptor beta chain under discussion was sequenced for a study of T cell responses to AZD1222 COVID-19 vaccine. Produced via immunoSEQ multiplex PCR; TCRdb's table is partial and in-frame only. The sample consists of roughly 150,000 clones, less than 90% of them appearing once. This receptor was taken from an adult who had recovered from COVID-19. Sample: peripheral blood, taken after recovery from COVID-19.

The CDR3 nucleotides are TGTGCCAGCAGCTTAAATCCCCTCGACGGAGATAATTCACCCCTCCACTTT. As protein: CASSLNPLDGDNSPLHF. This chain connects TRBV7-3 to TRBJ1-6; no firm D call. Looked up from germline, CDR1 is SGHTA and CDR2 is FQGTGA. This CDR3 has 17 amino acids. V was trimmed by 1 base and J by 5 bases, leaving 15 bases between them.